This T cell receptor (beta chain) was observed in a study of CD8 T cells in ankylosing spondylitis. As for this clonotype: A much more abundant neighbour one base away suggests this may be a read error.

Trimming removed 11 bases from V and 0 bases from J; junction bases left unmatched: 8. Per germline, CDR1 ENHRY and CDR2 SYGVKD. The CDR3 sequence is 15 residues long. TCRdb independently ran MiXCR on the 5' RACE reads; one entry per CDR3 protein. The sample consists of 300,000 to 400,000 distinct CDR3 sequences, more than 9% of them appearing once. The sample comprised blood, either unsorted or a sorted T cell fraction (not recorded which). The chain has TRBV10-3 and TRBJ2-3; 10 positions match TRBD1. The sequence was collected from a female donor with ankylosing spondylitis or in good health (not recorded which). In nucleotides, the CDR3 is TGTGCCGTCACCCAGGGACAGGGGAGCACAGATACGCAGTATTTT. It codes for CAVTQGQGSTDTQYF.